Below, 31 T cell receptor beta chains from the same sample are listed, as sequenced in a study of T cell repertoires in cytomegalovirus infection (dated by TCRdb to about 2019). The data were produced on an Illumina HiSeq 1500. The public sequencing data were trimmed at Q25 with fastp and processed into clonotypes with MiXCR by TCRdb, which kept only in-frame beta chains. Every CDR3 protein is listed once, alongside the most common genes and DNA of its rows. Within this sample are some 500,000 distinct CDR3 sequences, with 30% to 40% of them counted one time only. The ten largest clones represent 15% to 20% of the sample. These TCRs are of unknown antigen specificity. In light of the paper, this sample's treatment or condition label describes: in vitro stimulation with specific CMV peptide epitopes to enrich CMV-specific T cells. Sequenced here: cultured PBMCs, sampled from culture after CMV antigen stimulation. The receptors stem from a human donor in good health (CMV status not recorded). Some clones in this sample may be carry-over from other donors' samples.

V and J are TRBV4-2 and TRBJ2-4; D unclear. The V gene lost 3 bases and the J gene lost 0 bases, with 12 bases spanning the gap. Germline CDR1 reads LGHNA; CDR2 reads YNFKEQ. The CDR3 has 16 amino acids. In DNA form, the CDR3 reads TGTGCCAGCAGCCACGGGCGGACCCTAGCCAAAAACATTCAGTACTTC. Translation: CASSHGRTLAKNIQYF.

The chain links TRBV4-1 to TRBJ2-7; no reliable D call. CDR1 is MGHRA and CDR2 is YSYEKL in the germline V gene. This CDR3 region has 13 residues. The V end was cut by 1 base, the J end by 1 base, with 5 bases between. CDR3 sequence reads: CASSQVRSYEQYF. CDR3 sequence (DNA): TGCGCCAGCAGCCAAGTCAGGTCCTACGAGCAGTACTTC.

This chain connects TRBV7-6 to TRBJ2-5; D gene ambiguous. The CDR3 is 14 residues long. Per germline, CDR1 SGHVS and CDR2 FNYEAQ. V was shortened by 1 base and J by 4 bases, with 10 bases between the two germline ends. CDR3 residues: CASSLGSSRETQYF. The CDR3 DNA reads TGTGCCAGCAGCTTAGGTTCCAGCAGAGAGACCCAGTACTTC.

This clonotype has just a few counts. This chain links TRBV12-3 or TRBV12-4 with TRBJ2-2; 14 nucleotides agree with TRBD2. After removal of 4 bases from V and 2 bases from J, the junction contained 6 bases not matched to a gene. The length of the CDR3 is 18 residues. The CDR3 sequence is CASSYGTSGSINTGELFF. The CDR3 nucleotides are TGTGCCAGCAGTTACGGGACTAGCGGGAGTATTAACACCGGGGAGCTGTTTTTT.

This chain connects TRBV19 to TRBJ1-2; 8 nucleotides match TRBD1. The V segment lost 3 bases and the J segment 7 bases; nucleotides outside the gene matches: 7. Germline loops: CDR1 LNHDA, CDR2 SQIVND (reference sequence). The CDR3 has 14 residues. Written as DNA, the CDR3 is TGTGCCAGTAGTATGGCCGACAGGGGAACTGGCTACACCTTC. It encodes CASSMADRGTGYTF. Full variable domain (remainder filled in from reference TRBV19 and TRBJ1-2): DGGITQSPKYLFRKEGQNVTLSCEQNLNHDAMYWYRQDPGQGLRLIYYSQIVNDFQKGDIAEGYSVSREKKESFPLTVTSAQKNPTAFYLCASSMADRGTGYTFGSGTRLTVV.

This clonotype was counted between two and nine times. The gene calls are TRBV12-3 or TRBV12-4 and TRBJ2-1, with D possibly TRBD1 on 5 matching bases. V was trimmed by 3 bases and J by 10 bases, leaving 13 bases between them. The CDR3 totals 13 residues. The CDR3 DNA follows: TGTGCCAGCAGTTTTGGAACAGGCCAGGAGCAGTTCTTC. Protein: CASSFGTGQEQFF.

This sequence joins TRBV7-8 and TRBJ2-2; D is uncertain. This CDR3 is 18 amino acids long. CDR1 is SGHVS and CDR2 is FQNEAQ in the germline V gene. V was trimmed by 1 base and J by 3 bases, leaving 18 bases between them. Written as DNA, the CDR3 is TGTGCCAGCAGCTTAGATTCCCCGCTGGGCTCATACACCGGGGAGCTGTTTTTT. Encoded protein: CASSLDSPLGSYTGELFF.

This clonotype was detected only a few times. The chain uses TRBV11-2 and TRBJ1-2, with 7 bases lining up with TRBD1. The CDR3 contains 12 residues. Germline CDR1 reads SGHAT; CDR2 reads FQNNGV. V was clipped by 2 bases and J by 8 bases; unmatched bases: 2. The CDR3 region is CASSLYRGGYTF. Here the CDR3 DNA reads TGTGCCAGCAGCTTATACAGGGGCGGCTACACCTTC.

This chain connects TRBV28 to TRBJ1-4; D is perhaps TRBD1 (6 bases). V was shortened by 6 bases and J by 0 bases, with 14 bases between the two germline ends. This CDR3 is built from 16 residues. CDR1 is MDHEN and CDR2 is SYDVKM in the germline V gene. CDR3 coding DNA: TGTGCCAGCAGAGGGGGAGTCAGGGCAACTAATGAAAAACTGTTTTTT. Translation: CASRGGVRATNEKLFF.

This clonotype was seen more than once but under ten times. The chain employs TRBV11-3 and TRBJ2-7, with D maybe TRBD1 (5 bases). The CDR3 is made up of 14 amino acids. With 3 bases removed from V and 5 bases from J, the gap between germline ends came to 14 bases. Germline lookup yields CDR1 SGHNT and CDR2 YENEEA. The CDR3 region is CASSFGKGPNEQYV. CDR3 nucleotides: TGTGCCAGCAGCTTTGGGAAGGGGCCGAACGAGCAGTACGTC.

The chain couples TRBV7-6 to TRBJ2-7; D possibly corresponds to TRBD2 (6 bases). The CDR3 extends over 11 amino acids. Per the germline V gene, CDR1 is SGHVS and CDR2 is FNYEAQ. V was cut by 8 bases and J by 5 bases, with 10 bases left in between. DNA for the CDR3: TGTGCCAGCGGCCGGGAGCACGAGCAGTACTTC. Residues: CASGREHEQYF.

This clonotype was seen only a few times. The V and J genes are TRBV11-2 and TRBJ1-3; unclear D gene. V was shortened by 5 bases and J by 0 bases, with 14 bases between the two germline ends. Germline V CDR1 and CDR2: SGHAT, FQNNGV. The CDR3 totals 16 residues. CDR3 residues: CASSPSQALSGNTIYF. The CDR3, as DNA: TGTGCCAGCAGCCCGAGCCAGGCCCTCTCTGGAAACACCATATATTTT.

This clonotype was seen a few times. J is TRBJ2-7 and V is TRBV20-1, with 7 bases lining up with TRBD1. The junction had 2 bases not matched to a gene; V was cut back by 1 base and J by 5 bases. CDR3 length: 12 amino acids. Per germline, CDR1 DFQATT and CDR2 SNEGSKA (reference sequence). This CDR3 is CSARVQGNEQYF. The CDR3 DNA is TGCAGTGCTAGAGTACAGGGGAACGAGCAGTACTTC.

V is TRBV28 and J is TRBJ2-3; 11 bases agree with TRBD2. The CDR3 sequence is 16 residues long. Looked up from germline, CDR1 is MDHEN and CDR2 is SYDVKM. After removal of 6 bases from V and 2 bases from J, the junction contained 7 bases not matched to a gene. The CDR3, as DNA: TGTGCCAGCAGATTAATTAGCGGGAGGGTCACAGATACGCAGTATTTT. Protein product: CASRLISGRVTDTQYF.

The V and J genes are TRBV7-4 and TRBJ1-2, with D unclear. The germline V gene has CDR1 SGHVT and CDR2 SQSDAQ. V was shortened by 4 bases and J by 3 bases, with 15 bases between the two germline ends. The CDR3 runs to 15 residues. CDR3 nucleotide sequence: TGTGCCAGCAGCTCGTCTGGGAAAGGGCACTATGGCTACACCTTC. This codes for CASSSSGKGHYGYTF.

The rearrangement uses TRBV7-2 and TRBJ2-1; D call uncertain. The ends were cut back, 2 bases at V and 7 bases at J, with 12 bases in the middle. This CDR3 is built from 14 residues. Germline V gene lookup returns CDR1 SGHTA and CDR2 FQGNSA. The CDR3 loop is CASSLTLRRNEQFF. The CDR3 DNA is TGTGCCAGCAGCTTAACCCTGAGGCGGAATGAGCAGTTCTTC.

The V gene is TRBV7-6, the J gene TRBJ2-1; TRBD1 is a possible D gene (5 bases). The CDR3 consists of 14 residues. Trimming cost V 2 bases and J 10 bases, with 15 bases left between them. Germline V gene sequence: CDR1 SGHVS, CDR2 FNYEAQ. In DNA form, the CDR3 reads TGTGCCAGCAGCTTAAGTTCAGGGAATAGGGAGCAGTTCTTC. It is translated as CASSLSSGNREQFF.

V usage is TRBV12-3 or TRBV12-4 and J usage is TRBJ1-2, with no clear D. V shed 6 bases and J shed 4 bases, with 12 bases lying between them. The CDR3 spans 13 residues. The CDR3 DNA is TGTGCCAGCAGCCATGCCGGTGCCTATGGCTACACCTTC. Translating it yields CASSHAGAYGYTF.

The table lists this clonotype with a few counts. This rearrangement joins TRBV7-3 to TRBJ2-1, with 10 bases that match TRBD2. The CDR3 contains 19 residues. V lost 1 base, J lost 4 bases, and 13 bases stayed unmatched. In germline, CDR1 is SGHTA, CDR2 FQGTGA. Here the CDR3 reads CASSLRSAGLADGYNEQFF. The CDR3 region has the DNA TGTGCCAGCAGCTTAAGGTCAGCAGGACTAGCGGACGGGTACAATGAGCAGTTCTTC.

This clonotype appeared a few times. The chain combines TRBV5-6 with TRBJ2-7; D may be TRBD2 (6 bases). The CDR3 extends over 16 amino acids. V was pared by 4 bases and J by 0 bases, with 17 bases between. Germline V gene data show CDR1 as SGHDT and CDR2 as YYEEEE. The CDR3 bases are TGTGCCAGCAGCGTTTATCCGGGACTGAACTCCTACGAGCAGTACTTC. Its protein product is CASSVYPGLNSYEQYF.

V usage is TRBV4-3 and J usage is TRBJ2-5; unclear D gene. The germline gives CDR1 LGHNA, CDR2 YSLEER. The CDR3 extends over 14 amino acids. V dropped 1 base and J dropped 1 base, with 7 bases sitting between them. The CDR3 coding sequence is TGCGCCAGCAGCCAAGCCGTCTTCCAAGAGACCCAGTACTTC. Translation: CASSQAVFQETQYF.

This clonotype was recorded at least ten times. The chain recombines TRBV6-2 or TRBV6-3 with TRBJ2-2; unclear D gene. V was shortened by 7 bases and J by 3 bases, with 15 bases between the two germline ends. This CDR3 region has 15 residues. CDR1 is MNHEY and CDR2 is SVGEGT in the germline V gene. CDR3 protein: CASKIGPLYTGELFF. The CDR3 nucleotides are TGTGCCAGCAAAATCGGACCGCTATACACCGGGGAGCTGTTTTTT.

This clonotype was counted only a few times. The rearrangement links TRBV7-2 to TRBJ2-1; tentatively, D is TRBD2 (6 bases). The CDR3 contains 15 residues. With 3 bases removed from V and 4 bases from J, the gap between germline ends came to 13 bases. CDR1 and CDR2 (germline): SGHTA, FQGNSA. The CDR3 sequence is CASSFSAGRYNEQFF. Written as DNA, the CDR3 is TGTGCCAGCAGCTTTTCCGCGGGACGATACAATGAGCAGTTCTTC.

The rearrangement joins TRBV19 to TRBJ1-4, with a tentative D call TRBD1 (6 bases). The V gene's germline CDR1 is LNHDA and CDR2 SQIVND (reference sequence). This CDR3 comprises 14 residues. Trimming took off 5 bases at V and 5 bases at J, with 12 bases between the two ends. CDR3 nucleotides: TGTGCCAGTAGTCCGGGGGCCTGGAATGAAAAACTGTTTTTT. Translated, it gives CASSPGAWNEKLFF.

The chain carries TRBV27 and TRBJ1-2; no clear D gene. The length of the CDR3 is 13 residues. The germline V gene encodes CDR1 MNHEY and CDR2 SMNVEV (reference sequence). Trimming cost V 4 bases and J 8 bases, with 14 bases left between them. The CDR3: CASSCGPGRGYTF. The CDR3 coding sequence is TGTGCCAGCAGTTGCGGGCCCGGCAGGGGCTACACCTTC.

This clonotype was seen at least ten times. The J gene is TRBJ2-1, the V gene TRBV7-2; 9 bases are shared with TRBD2. The CDR3 runs to 15 residues. The V gene end was trimmed by 2 bases and the J gene end by 8 bases; junction bases not matched to a gene: 7. Germline V gene data show CDR1 as SGHTA and CDR2 as FQGNSA. DNA for the CDR3: TGTGCCAGCAGCTTAACCCCGGGACTAGCCCATGAGCAGTTCTTC. It is translated as CASSLTPGLAHEQFF.

This rearrangement joins TRBV7-2 to TRBJ2-7; no clear D. Germline V lookup: CDR1 SGHTA, CDR2 FQGNSA. This CDR3 is 11 amino acids long. V lost 1 base and J lost 6, with 4 bases in between. The CDR3 DNA reads as TGTGCCAGCAGCTTAGATCTCGAGCAGTACTTC. It encodes CASSLDLEQYF.

This chain joins TRBV4-1 and TRBJ1-4; 9 nucleotides line up with TRBD1. Per the germline V gene, CDR1 is MGHRA and CDR2 is YSYEKL. The CDR3 covers 14 residues. V lost 3 bases and J lost 10; bases outside the gene matches: 6. CDR3 sequence: CASSHPGTGRKLFF. CDR3 coding DNA: TGCGCCAGCAGCCACCCCGGGACAGGGAGAAAACTGTTTTTT.

The chain links TRBV10-3 to TRBJ2-3; 8 positions match TRBD2. J gave up 4 bases and V 4 bases, and 4 bases lay outside the gene matches. The CDR3 covers 14 residues. Germline V lookup: CDR1 ENHRY, CDR2 SYGVKD. For the CDR3, the DNA is TGTGCCATCAGTGCGACTAGCGCCCCAGATACGCAGTATTTT. This translates into CAISATSAPDTQYF.

The gene calls are TRBV14 and TRBJ2-1, with TRBD2 matching over 8 bases. V shed 0 bases and J 9 bases; nucleotides not matched to a gene: 19. The V gene's germline CDR1 is SGHDN and CDR2 FVKESK. This CDR3 contains 19 residues. CDR3 DNA sequence: TGTGCCAGCAGCCAAGATTGGGGGGAAGTCCGACTAGCGCGGAGTGAGCAGTTCTTC. Translating it yields CASSQDWGEVRLARSEQFF.

This rearrangement joins TRBV4-1 to TRBJ1-5; TRBD1 is a possible D gene (5 bases). CDR3 size: 15 residues. Looked up from germline, CDR1 is MGHRA and CDR2 is YSYEKL. V was cut by 1 base and J by 6 bases, with 13 bases left in between. CDR3 in amino acids: CASSQVGAGGQPQHF. CDR3 DNA sequence: TGCGCCAGCAGCCAAGTAGGGGCAGGAGGTCAGCCCCAGCATTTT.